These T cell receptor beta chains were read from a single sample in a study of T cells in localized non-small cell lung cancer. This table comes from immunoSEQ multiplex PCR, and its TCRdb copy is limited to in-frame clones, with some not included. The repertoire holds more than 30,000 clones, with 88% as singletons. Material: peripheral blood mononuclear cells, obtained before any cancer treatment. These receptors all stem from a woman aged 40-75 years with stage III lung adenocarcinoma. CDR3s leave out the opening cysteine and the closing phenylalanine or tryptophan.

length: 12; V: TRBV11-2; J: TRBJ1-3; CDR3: ASSPAPSGNTIY
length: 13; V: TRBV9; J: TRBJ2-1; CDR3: ASSPSGSSYNEQF
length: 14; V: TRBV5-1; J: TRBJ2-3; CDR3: ASSLGLAGSSDTQY
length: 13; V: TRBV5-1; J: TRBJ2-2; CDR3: ASSGTGGNTGELF
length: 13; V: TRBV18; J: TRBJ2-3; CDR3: ASSPGGQSTDTQY
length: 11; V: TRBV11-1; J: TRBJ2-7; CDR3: ASSLDRVNEQY
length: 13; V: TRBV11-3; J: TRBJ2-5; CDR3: ASSLAGGGGETQY
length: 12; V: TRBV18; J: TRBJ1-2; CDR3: ASSPRGLSYGYT
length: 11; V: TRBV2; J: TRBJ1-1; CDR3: ASEEQGDTEAF
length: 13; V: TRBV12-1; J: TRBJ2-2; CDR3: ASSSGQGRTGELF
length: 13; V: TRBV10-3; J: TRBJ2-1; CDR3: AISESRGLDNEQF
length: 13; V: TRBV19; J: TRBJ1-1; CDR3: ASSKRTGRGTEAF
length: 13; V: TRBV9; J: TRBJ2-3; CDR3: ASSVGWGGPDTQY
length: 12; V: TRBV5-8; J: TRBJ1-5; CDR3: ASSSGTGTQPQH
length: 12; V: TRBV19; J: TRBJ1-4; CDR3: ASSSGNVGEKLF
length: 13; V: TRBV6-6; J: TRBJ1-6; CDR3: ASSYRDRVGSPLH
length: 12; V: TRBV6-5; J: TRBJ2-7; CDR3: ASSRTGVSYEQY
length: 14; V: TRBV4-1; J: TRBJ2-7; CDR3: ASSQDRGTGGYEQY
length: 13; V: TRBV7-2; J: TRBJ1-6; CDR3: ASSLEGVDNSPLH
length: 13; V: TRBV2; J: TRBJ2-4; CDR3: ASRAWGGAKNIQY
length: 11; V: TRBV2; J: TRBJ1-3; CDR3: ASSGTEGNTIY
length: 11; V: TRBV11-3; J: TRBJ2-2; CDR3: ASSLTNTGELF
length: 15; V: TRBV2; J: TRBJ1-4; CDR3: ASSVGQGGSTNEKLF
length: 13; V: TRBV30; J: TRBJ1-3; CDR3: AWSPRPDSGNTIY
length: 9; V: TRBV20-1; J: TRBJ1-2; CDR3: SAGKGEGYT
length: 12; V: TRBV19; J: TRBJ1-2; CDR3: ASSTTRGIYGYT
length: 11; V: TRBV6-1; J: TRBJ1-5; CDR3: ASLPTGNQPQH
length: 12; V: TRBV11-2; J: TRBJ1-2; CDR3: ASSLSGQGYGYT
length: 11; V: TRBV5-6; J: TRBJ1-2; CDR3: ASSVRDSYGYT
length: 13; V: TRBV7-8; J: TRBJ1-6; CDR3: ASSPTGAGTSPLH
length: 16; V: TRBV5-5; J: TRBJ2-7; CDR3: ASSRFGQGRTGSYEQY
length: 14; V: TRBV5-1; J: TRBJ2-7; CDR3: ASSARVASGSYEQY
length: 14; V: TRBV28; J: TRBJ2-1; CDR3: ASSSPAGGSYNEQF
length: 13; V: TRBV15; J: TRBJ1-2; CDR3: ATSINYGNNYGYT
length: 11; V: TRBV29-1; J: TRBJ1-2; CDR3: SVPGTGGGSYT
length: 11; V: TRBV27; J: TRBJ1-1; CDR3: ASSLKGHDEAF
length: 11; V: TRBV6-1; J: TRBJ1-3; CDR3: ASMPGAGNTIY
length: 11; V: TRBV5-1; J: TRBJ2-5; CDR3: ASSPPRGETQY
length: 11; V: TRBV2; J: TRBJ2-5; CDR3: ASTYYFQETQY
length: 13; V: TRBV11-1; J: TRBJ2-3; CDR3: ASSLAIGVVDTQY
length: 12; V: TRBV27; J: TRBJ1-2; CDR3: ASSSTTGGPGYT
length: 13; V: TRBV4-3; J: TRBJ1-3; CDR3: ASSQDLNPGNTIY
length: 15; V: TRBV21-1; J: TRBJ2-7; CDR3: ASSKGASGRGIGEQY
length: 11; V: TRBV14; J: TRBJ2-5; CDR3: ASSQGKVLAQY
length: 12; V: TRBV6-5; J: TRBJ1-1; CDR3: ASSLTGSDTEAF
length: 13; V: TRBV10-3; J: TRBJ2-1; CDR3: AISSKGGTYNEQF
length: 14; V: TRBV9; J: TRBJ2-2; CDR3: ASSVAGRLNTGELF
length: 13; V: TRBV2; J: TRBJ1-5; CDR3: ASSDNPWGNQPQH
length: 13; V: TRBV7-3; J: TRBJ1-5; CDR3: ASSPWTDSNQPQH
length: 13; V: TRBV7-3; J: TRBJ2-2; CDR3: ASSLGAADTGELF